Listed below are T cell receptor beta chains from one sample, sequenced in a study of early T cells in non-severe SARS-CoV-2 infection. A single record per CDR3 protein comes from TCRdb applying MiXCR to the 5' RACE reads. The sample lists about 130,000 distinct CDR3 sequences, just under 15% occurring once. Sequencing used whole blood. The receptors derive from an adult who was a healthcare worker with PCR-confirmed SARS-CoV-2 infection or an uninfected control (not recorded which). Both conserved end residues are part of each CDR3. Fields, in order: V gene, clone size, D gene, J gene, CDR3 protein, CDR3 DNA. The D gene is left open where the match is weak. Some rows mark clone size as missing; the rest say once, few, many or name a class of expanded clone.

TRBV12-3/TRBV12-4,.,TRBD2,TRBJ2-3,CASNLGGATQYF,TGTGCCAGCAACCTCGGGGGGGCTACGCAGTATTTT
TRBV18,few,.,TRBJ1-3,CASSPTGSLDTIYF,TGTGCCAGCTCACCCACAGGGTCCTTGGACACCATATATTTT
TRBV19,few,.,TRBJ2-4,CASSDRLDNIQYF,TGTGCCAGTAGTGACCGGTTAGACAACATTCAGTACTTC
TRBV12-5,.,.,TRBJ1-1,CASGDGEAFF,TGTGCTAGTGGAGACGGTGAAGCTTTCTTT
TRBV7-9,.,.,TRBJ1-5,CASSLTGYQPQHF,TGTGCCAGCAGCTTAACGGGTTATCAGCCCCAGCATTTT
TRBV7-2,many,.,TRBJ2-6,CASSLITGANVLTF,TGTGCCAGCAGCTTGATAACTGGGGCCAACGTCCTGACTTTC
TRBV11-3,.,.,TRBJ2-2,CASSLDSRSTGELFF,TGTGCCAGCAGCTTAGATAGTCGGAGCACCGGGGAGCTGTTTTTT
TRBV7-3,.,.,TRBJ2-6,CASSAASVVGNVLTF,TGTGCCAGCAGCGCCGCTAGCGTGGTCGGCAACGTCCTGACTTTC
TRBV2,.,.,TRBJ1-2,CASSPHYGYTF,TGTGCCAGCAGTCCTCACTATGGCTACACCTTC
TRBV3-1,.,.,TRBJ1-2,CASSQVGTRNGYTF,TGTGCCAGCAGCCAAGTTGGGACAAGGAATGGCTACACCTTC
TRBV7-2,few,.,TRBJ1-2,CASSASRAGDGYTF,TGTGCCAGCAGCGCCTCGAGGGCAGGGGATGGCTACACCTTC
TRBV7-8,.,TRBD2,TRBJ2-5,CASSRELGGQETQYF,TGTGCCAGCAGCCGAGAACTCGGGGGGCAAGAGACCCAGTACTTC
TRBV3-1,.,.,TRBJ1-5,CASSQGTQQPQHF,TGTGCCAGCAGCCAAGGAACCCAGCAGCCCCAGCATTTT
TRBV6-6,.,.,TRBJ1-6,CASSFDTSLHF,TGTGCCAGCAGTTTCGACACGTCCCTCCACTTT
TRBV5-1,many,TRBD2,TRBJ2-1,CASSLERGGREQFF,TGCGCCAGCAGCTTGGAACGGGGGGGCCGAGAGCAGTTCTTC
TRBV30,.,.,TRBJ2-6,CAWNEGTSGANVLTF,TGTGCCTGGAATGAGGGGACCTCTGGGGCCAACGTCCTGACTTTC
TRBV19,many,.,TRBJ1-6,CASSIWSPGDKWSPLHF,TGTGCCAGTAGTATTTGGAGCCCAGGGGACAAGTGGTCACCCCTCCACTTT
TRBV12-3/TRBV12-4,few,.,TRBJ2-4,CASSFRGPNIQYF,TGTGCCAGCAGTTTCCGGGGACCAAACATTCAGTACTTC
TRBV3-1,few,.,TRBJ2-7,CASSQDVGGYEQYF,TGTGCCAGCAGCCAAGATGTAGGAGGATACGAGCAGTACTTC
TRBV12-3/TRBV12-4,few,.,TRBJ1-4,CASSPGRSWATNEKLFF,TGTGCCAGCAGCCCCGGACGGTCCTGGGCAACTAATGAAAAACTGTTTTTT
TRBV24-1,.,.,TRBJ2-1,CATSDQVGEQFF,TGTGCCACCAGTGATCAGGTGGGTGAGCAGTTCTTC
TRBV4-1,.,.,TRBJ2-5,CASSQDQGRQTQYF,TGCGCCAGCAGCCAAGACCAGGGTCGGCAGACCCAGTACTTC
TRBV7-6,.,.,TRBJ2-2,CASSLAGGPDTGELFF,TGTGCCAGCAGCTTAGCGGGGGGCCCCGACACCGGGGAGCTGTTTTTT
TRBV5-1,.,TRBD1,TRBJ1-4,CASSLMGQEGEKLFF,TGCGCCAGCAGCTTGATGGGACAGGAAGGCGAAAAACTGTTTTTT
TRBV5-1,.,TRBD2,TRBJ2-5,CASSFPGLAGGPQETQYF,TGCGCCAGCAGCTTTCCCGGACTAGCGGGGGGGCCCCAAGAGACCCAGTACTTC
TRBV24-1,many,.,TRBJ2-1,CATSVAGRNEQFF,TGTGCCACCAGTGTGGCGGGTCGCAATGAGCAGTTCTTC
TRBV7-2,.,.,TRBJ2-2,CASSLEGGNTGELFF,TGTGCCAGCAGCTTAGAGGGGGGTAACACCGGGGAGCTGTTTTTT
TRBV2,.,TRBD1,TRBJ2-5,CASSVRQGASETQYF,TGTGCCAGCAGTGTAAGACAGGGGGCATCAGAGACCCAGTACTTC
TRBV7-9,.,.,TRBJ1-4,CASSGRANEKLFF,TGTGCCAGCAGTGGTCGGGCTAATGAAAAACTGTTTTTT
TRBV19,.,.,TRBJ2-5,CASSVTGSQFQETQYF,TGTGCCAGTAGTGTCACCGGGAGCCAATTCCAAGAGACCCAGTACTTC
TRBV11-2,few,.,TRBJ2-5,CASSRDFGGETQYF,TGTGCCAGCAGTAGGGACTTTGGAGGAGAGACCCAGTACTTC
TRBV7-9,.,.,TRBJ2-1,CASSLPGDEQFF,TGTGCCAGCAGCTTGCCTGGGGATGAGCAGTTCTTC
TRBV5-1,.,.,TRBJ2-1,CASSLIADEQFF,TGCGCCAGCAGCTTGATTGCGGATGAGCAGTTCTTC
TRBV30,.,TRBD1,TRBJ1-3,CAWSVQTGADTIYF,TGTGCCTGGAGTGTACAGACAGGGGCGGACACCATATATTTT
TRBV29-1,.,.,TRBJ1-1,CSVRGSLSQAFF,TGCAGCGTCCGGGGTTCCCTTAGTCAAGCTTTCTTT
TRBV10-2,.,.,TRBJ2-2,CASLRELVTGELFF,TGCGCCAGCCTCAGGGAATTGGTCACCGGGGAGCTGTTTTTT
TRBV20-1,.,.,TRBJ1-6,CSASRVEINYNSPLHF,TGCAGTGCCTCGAGGGTAGAAATAAACTATAATTCACCCCTCCACTTT
TRBV7-7,.,TRBD2,TRBJ2-5,CASSLAVGTTQETQYF,TGTGCCAGCAGCTTAGCGGTTGGGACTACCCAAGAGACCCAGTACTTC
TRBV4-1,.,TRBD1,TRBJ1-5,CASSSGGARGRQPQHF,TGCGCCAGCAGCTCAGGGGGCGCACGGGGCAGACAGCCCCAGCATTTT
TRBV7-2,many,TRBD2,TRBJ2-1,CASSLSGGVYNEQFF,TGTGCCAGCAGCTTAAGCGGGGGAGTCTACAATGAGCAGTTCTTC
TRBV20-1,few,.,TRBJ1-2,CSAREGGVEGYTF,TGCAGTGCTAGAGAAGGAGGGGTGGAGGGCTACACCTTC
TRBV7-9,.,.,TRBJ2-7,CASSLGTGFYEQYF,TGTGCCAGCAGCTTAGGAACTGGATTCTACGAGCAGTACTTC
TRBV2,.,TRBD1,TRBJ1-3,CASRWDRPSGNTIYF,TGTGCCAGCAGATGGGACAGGCCCTCTGGAAACACCATATATTTT
TRBV6-6,.,TRBD1,TRBJ1-6,CASSYGQGQNSPLHF,TGTGCCAGCAGTTACGGACAGGGTCAAAATTCACCCCTCCACTTT
TRBV12-3/TRBV12-4,few,TRBD1,TRBJ2-5,CASWGTGDTETQYF,TGTGCCAGCTGGGGGACAGGGGACACGGAGACCCAGTACTTC
TRBV11-1,many,.,TRBJ1-3,CASSATVSGNTIYF,TGTGCCAGCAGCGCGACGGTTTCTGGAAACACCATATATTTT
TRBV28,few,.,TRBJ2-5,CASSLGNQETQYF,TGTGCCAGCTCCCTTGGAAACCAAGAGACCCAGTACTTC
TRBV11-3,.,.,TRBJ2-5,CASSLAGGRTQYF,TGTGCCAGCAGCTTAGCCGGCGGGCGGACCCAGTACTTC
TRBV12-3/TRBV12-4,.,TRBD1,TRBJ1-1,CASSYGTGLRPEAFF,TGTGCCAGCAGTTATGGGACAGGACTTCGCCCTGAAGCTTTCTTT
TRBV5-6,few,.,TRBJ1-2,CASSHFWSPDDYGYTF,TGTGCCAGCAGCCACTTCTGGTCCCCGGACGACTATGGCTACACCTTC
TRBV7-9,.,.,TRBJ1-4,CASSFGVYEKLFF,TGTGCCAGCAGCTTCGGCGTTTATGAAAAACTGTTTTTT
TRBV5-1,few,TRBD2,TRBJ2-7,CASSPMTSGGSEQYF,TGCGCCAGCAGCCCTATGACTAGCGGGGGAAGTGAGCAGTACTTC
TRBV5-1,.,.,TRBJ2-1,CASSWSDEQFF,TGCGCCAGCAGCTGGTCAGATGAGCAGTTCTTC
TRBV7-2,few,TRBD2,TRBJ2-7,CASNPSQLATPEQYF,TGTGCCAGCAACCCAAGCCAACTAGCGACCCCCGAGCAGTACTTC
TRBV6-1,.,TRBD2,TRBJ2-3,CASNLAGALADTQYF,TGTGCCAGCAATTTAGCGGGGGCCCTAGCAGATACGCAGTATTTT